This TCR beta chain was recorded in a study of T cell responses to AZD1222 COVID-19 vaccine. The wider study: Pooling of second doses given at about 4 or about 12 weeks was done. Overall study results and limits: Breadth and depth of Spike-specific TCRs rose after two AZD1222 doses. Reports say nearly half of spike-specific TCRs go after unmutated variant regions. Seropositivity was recorded at baseline in only a handful of AZD1222 recipients.

This CDR3 has 15 amino acids. V dropped 5 bases and J dropped 3 bases, with 16 bases sitting between them. Germline CDR1 and CDR2: KGHDR and SFDVKD. Sequencing was performed with immunoSEQ multiplex PCR; in TCRdb, only in-frame clones are kept and a portion is missing. The sample shows fewer than 200,000 clones, around 89% of them seen only once. This clone was recorded at least ten times. Its antigen remains unidentified. This receptor was identified in an adult in good health. Source: peripheral blood, taken on day 0 of AZD1222 vaccination. The V call is TRBV24-1, the J call TRBJ2-7, with D possibly being TRBD2 (5 bases). The chain's CDR3 is CATSALTTKGYEQYF. The CDR3 coding sequence is TGTGCCACCAGTGCCCTGACTACCAAGGGCTACGAGCAGTACTTC.